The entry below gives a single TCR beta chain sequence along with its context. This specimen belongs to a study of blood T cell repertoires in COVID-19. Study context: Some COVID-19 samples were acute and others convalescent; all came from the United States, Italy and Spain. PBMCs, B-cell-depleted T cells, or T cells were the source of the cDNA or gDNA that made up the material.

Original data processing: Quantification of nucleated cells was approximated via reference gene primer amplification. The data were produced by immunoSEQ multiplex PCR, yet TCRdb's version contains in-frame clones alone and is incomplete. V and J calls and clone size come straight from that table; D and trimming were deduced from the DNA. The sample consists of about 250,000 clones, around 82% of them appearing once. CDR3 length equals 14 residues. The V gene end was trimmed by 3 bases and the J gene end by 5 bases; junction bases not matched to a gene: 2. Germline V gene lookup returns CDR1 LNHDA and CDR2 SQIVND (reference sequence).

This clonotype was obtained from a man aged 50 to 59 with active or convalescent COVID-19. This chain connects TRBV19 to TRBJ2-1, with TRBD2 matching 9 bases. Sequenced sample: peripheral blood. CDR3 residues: CASSMRLADNEQFF. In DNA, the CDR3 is TGTGCCAGTAGTATGCGACTAGCGGACAATGAGCAGTTCTTC.